This paragraph reports one TCR beta chain. Its antigen is not known. The data belong to a study of blood T cells in healthy people across ages. General study results and limits: Higher diversity and more naive CD4+ cells were features of long-lived donors, compared to aged donors. Underestimates were what the diversity estimates from one million T cells were considered to be.

V lost 1 base and J lost 11, with 15 bases in between. The CDR3 extends over 14 amino acids. Germline lookup yields CDR1 SEHNR and CDR2 FQNEAQ (reference sequence). Through a sample-barcoded 5' primer and a J-beta primer mix, a second PCR was run for roughly 6 to 12 cycles. TCRdb re-called the 5' RACE reads with MiXCR, one entry per CDR3 protein. In the table there are 650,000 to 950,000 distinct CDR3 sequences, more than 40% of which are singletons. The amount of total RNA extracted per sample was at least 5 micrograms. The chain has TRBV7-9 and TRBJ2-1; weak D call: TRBD2 (5 bases). The clonotype originates from a man in his fifties or sixties in good health. The specimen was blood. The CDR3: CASSLEPGMNKQFF. The CDR3 DNA sequence: TGTGCCAGCAGCTTAGAACCCGGGATGAATAAGCAGTTCTTC.